This TCR beta chain was captured by sequencing in a study of T cell responses to AZD1222 COVID-19 vaccine (dated by TCRdb to 2020 to 2022). Regarding the study in general: AZD1222 recipients with second doses at about 4 weeks or about 12 weeks were pooled, because spike-specific TCR depth and breadth did not differ between schedules. A total of around 240 trial participants underwent TCR sequencing, of whom about 210 received two doses of AZD1222 and around 26 received two doses of the MenACWY control vaccine. Enrollment into the trials was organized by age into subgroups of 18-55, 56-69 and 70-plus years, and those subgroups contained roughly 150, 30 and 60 TCR-sequenced participants, respectively. What the study reported, not specific to this receptor: CD4 TCRs associated with the vaccine covered the entire spike protein, and the dominant responses were in regions 160-218 and 743-854. Participants were mostly white British and included more females than males, and it was suggested by the authors that clonal diversity may have been underestimated. The 56-69-year group was small, and its depth increase did not reach significance, likely because of low power. Only a handful of AZD1222 recipients were SARS-CoV-2 seropositive at baseline, limiting conclusions about previously exposed vaccinees. Nearly half of unique spike-specific TCRs reportedly recognized epitopes outside regions mutated in the B.1.351 and B.1.1.7 variants. No day 14 peak-response samples were available, so repertoires were characterized only after the peak T cell response. Spike-specific TCR breadth and depth rose significantly after two AZD1222 doses compared with day 0 and with MenACWY recipients.

On this clone: Its antigen specificity is not known. Base-call qualities are not available, and no considerably larger clone is one nucleotide away.

The CDR3 regions of human TCRbeta chains were subjected to immunosequencing. In the authors' own workflow: TCRs in the repertoires were matched against a reference library of SARS-CoV-2-specific TCRs that had been generated with the MIRA antigen-specificity platform. Breadth was defined as the fraction of unique TCRs that were SARS-CoV-2-associated, and depth was defined as the fraction of total T cells that were SARS-CoV-2-associated. Using the MIRA data, each spike-specific TCR was mapped to the spike region that the TCR reacts to and placed in a CD4 or CD8 class. Log10-transformed breadth and depth values were compared by one-way ANOVA with Sidak's multiple comparisons tests. Here the immuneACCESS table is served through TCRdb, limited to in-frame sequences with V and J called. Missing clones are a known gap in these copies; in checked studies unresolved V genes cover under half, and the rest lacks a known reason. D and trimming come from the DNA, and the V and J calls and clone size come from that table. The sample table holds some 90,000 clones, of which over 70% were seen once. The top ten clonotypes cover about 15% of the sample.

The intended sense of this specimen's time point label: baseline before first vaccination. Vaccinee samples were obtained from the UK trials COV001 and COV002, which included a single-blind randomized controlled phase 2/3 trial of AZD1222 (ChAdOx1 nCoV-19) in healthy adults. Trial participant PBMC samples were collected at day 0 and day 28 after the second dose for TCRbeta chain sequencing. From the germline V gene, CDR1 is MNHNS and CDR2 is SASEGT. The CDR3, cysteine through phenylalanine, is 18 amino acids long. The CDR3 DNA has 54 bases and is translated from base 1. Here V drops 3 bases and J drops 2 bases, and the junction holds 12 bases not matched to any gene.

The source is an adult in good health. This specimen was peripheral blood, taken on day 0 of AZD1222 vaccination. The rearrangement joined TRBV6-1 to TRBJ1-5, and 8 junctional nucleotides match TRBD1. The CDR3 loop reads CASSEWTGRRGGNQPQHF. The DNA reads as follows: TGTGCCAGCAGTGAGTGGACAGGGCGAAGGGGAGGCAATCAGCCCCAGCATTTT.